These T cell receptor beta chains were read from a single sample in a study of OX40 agonist ivuxolimab in advanced cancers. Data came from immunoSEQ multiplex PCR; TCRdb stores just in-frame clones and leaves some out. The sample has 50,000 to 65,000 clones, around 88% seen once; the top ten hold approximately 0.54%. Sequencing was performed on CD4+ or CD8+ T cells sorted from blood, taken in a trial of the OX40 agonist ivuxolimab. Receptors were obtained from an adult with an advanced solid tumor such as melanoma, head and neck, liver or kidney cancer. The CDR3 runs from the conserved cysteine through the conserved F or W.

>TRBV11-2|TRBJ2-1
CASSLQLANEQFF
>TRBV2|TRBJ2-5
CASSEEWETQYF
>TRBV4-3|TRBJ2-6
CASSQDASGANVLTF
>TRBV25-1|TRBJ1-2
CASSELTGYGYTF
>TRBV5-6|TRBJ2-1
CASSLGVGAGSFREQFF
>TRBV11-3|TRBJ2-7
CASSLNRGQYEQYF
>TRBV7-8|TRBJ2-7
CASSLRLAGSFYEQYF
>TRBV6-1|TRBJ1-1
CASSEAGLEAFF
>TRBV27|TRBJ1-5
CASSSRPEGVNQPQHF
>TRBV28|TRBJ1-2
CASTPAGAPYGYTF
>TRBV27|TRBJ2-1
CASPHRGGAFF
>TRBV5-1|TRBJ2-1
CASSLLGNEQFF
>TRBV7-2|TRBJ1-5
CASSLAGSSSNQPQHF
>TRBV28|TRBJ2-5
CASSLNRGRETQYF
>TRBV10-1|TRBJ1-4
CASSEGQAGKLFF
>TRBV9|TRBJ1-2
CASSVADSRYGYTF
>TRBV4-1|TRBJ2-3
CASSRGTGEMYF
>TRBV19|TRBJ2-2
CASKETGGPGTGELFF
>TRBV5-1|TRBJ2-1
CASSRGGQDEQFF
>TRBV6-5|TRBJ1-1
CASRFTGGTEAFF
>TRBV7-7|TRBJ2-2
CASSRTGTSGSMTGELFF
>TRBV19|TRBJ1-5
CASSQDPNQPQHF
>TRBV19|TRBJ1-2
CASSMAQGAAGYTF
>TRBV30|TRBJ1-5
CAWSVDENQPQHF
>TRBV28|TRBJ2-1
CASSLLLQRGSRYNEQFF
>TRBV7-6|TRBJ2-1
CASSLDGSYNEQFF
>TRBV9|TRBJ2-5
CASSSRLEKETQYF
>TRBV5-4|TRBJ2-2
CASSFGLAGTGELFF
>TRBV7-9|TRBJ1-5
CASSLEWDSNQPQHF
>TRBV19|TRBJ1-2
CASSIVRALDRGYYGYTF
>TRBV30|TRBJ2-7
CAWRLAGVYEQYF
>TRBV9|TRBJ2-2
CASSPRGGELFF
>TRBV7-2|TRBJ2-1
CASSLDSGQGWNEQFF
>TRBV18|TRBJ2-1
CASSQGLAGVLEQFF
>TRBV28|TRBJ1-3
CASSPPQFPGSGNTIYF